The T cell receptor (beta chain) under discussion was sequenced for a study of CD4 and CD8 cells across lung adenocarcinoma regions. Per germline, CDR1 MNHNS and CDR2 SASEGT. The ends lost 5 bases at V and 2 bases at J; junction bases unmatched: 10. This CDR3 is built from 16 residues. A single count supports this clonotype. TCRdb re-derived calls from the PCR reads in MiXCR, one entry per CDR3 protein. Of tens of thousands of distinct CDR3 sequences in the sample, roughly half are singletons; the top ten hold 27%. The source of this sequence is a female donor with lung adenocarcinoma. The CD4 and CD8 labels of this study may be unreliable. This chain joins TRBV6-1 and TRBJ2-3; 7 bases line up with TRBD1. Sequencing was performed on CD8+ T cells from the center of a lung tumor. The CDR3 nucleotides read TGTGCCAGCAGTAGGAAGCCGGGACAGTCCACAGATACGCAGTATTTT. Encoded protein: CASSRKPGQSTDTQYF.